This is a list of T cell receptor beta chains from one sample in a study of early T cells in non-severe SARS-CoV-2 infection. TCRdb re-analysed the 5' RACE reads in MiXCR, keeping a single row per CDR3 protein. The table lists under 70,000 distinct CDR3 sequences, around a tenth of them singletons, with roughly 3.8% in the top ten. The sample comprised whole blood. The receptors originated from an adult who was a healthcare worker with PCR-confirmed SARS-CoV-2 infection or an uninfected control (not recorded which). Both conserved end residues are part of each CDR3. A D gene is named only where the DNA matches it firmly. The size field is filled for only some rows; it gives once, few, many or a size class.

D gene: -
V gene: TRBV5-5
J gene: TRBJ2-1
clone size: -
CDR3 DNA: TGTGCCAGCAGCTTTGTCACGCGGTTGAGCTCCTACAATGAGCAGTTCTTC
CDR3 protein: CASSFVTRLSSYNEQFF

D gene: -
V gene: TRBV29-1
J gene: TRBJ2-3
clone size: few
CDR3 DNA: TGCAGCGCTATGGGGGGAGTCCCCGATACGCAGTATTTT
CDR3 protein: CSAMGGVPDTQYF

D gene: TRBD1
V gene: TRBV29-1
J gene: TRBJ1-1
clone size: -
CDR3 DNA: TGCAGCGTTGTGGACAGGGGCTCTCATGCTTTCTTT
CDR3 protein: CSVVDRGSHAFF

D gene: -
V gene: TRBV27
J gene: TRBJ1-1
clone size: many
CDR3 DNA: TGTGCCAGCAGTTTAAGGGGGACTGAAGCTTTCTTT
CDR3 protein: CASSLRGTEAFF

D gene: -
V gene: TRBV7-2
J gene: TRBJ2-5
clone size: many
CDR3 DNA: TGTGCCAGCAGCTCTCTGGGGCAGGGGGGAGGAGAGACCCAGTACTTC
CDR3 protein: CASSSLGQGGGETQYF

D gene: TRBD2
V gene: TRBV20-1
J gene: TRBJ2-5
clone size: -
CDR3 DNA: TGCAGTGCTGGGGAGCGGGAGGGCCAAGAGACCCAGTACTTC
CDR3 protein: CSAGEREGQETQYF

D gene: TRBD1
V gene: TRBV6-6
J gene: TRBJ1-4
clone size: many
CDR3 DNA: TGTGCCAGCAGCTCAGGGGGCGCGGGTGAAAAACTGTTTTTT
CDR3 protein: CASSSGGAGEKLFF

D gene: -
V gene: TRBV7-9
J gene: TRBJ2-7
clone size: many
CDR3 DNA: TGTGCCAGCAGCTTATCCGGGAATGGGGAGCAGTACTTC
CDR3 protein: CASSLSGNGEQYF

D gene: TRBD2
V gene: TRBV2
J gene: TRBJ2-1
clone size: few
CDR3 DNA: TGTGCCAGCAGTGACGTCGTGCTAGCGGACTACAATGAGCAGTTCTTC
CDR3 protein: CASSDVVLADYNEQFF

D gene: -
V gene: TRBV27
J gene: TRBJ2-7
clone size: many
CDR3 DNA: TGTGCCAGCAGTTTATCGATGGTCCACGAGCAGTACTTC
CDR3 protein: CASSLSMVHEQYF

D gene: -
V gene: TRBV6-2/TRBV6-3
J gene: TRBJ2-3
clone size: -
CDR3 DNA: TGTGCCAGCAGTTACTCGCCCGTGGGAGATACGCAGTATTTT
CDR3 protein: CASSYSPVGDTQYF

D gene: -
V gene: TRBV7-2
J gene: TRBJ2-7
clone size: -
CDR3 DNA: TGTGCCAGCAGCTCCGGACGTAAGGGAGGAGGTGAGCAGTACTTC
CDR3 protein: CASSSGRKGGGEQYF

D gene: -
V gene: TRBV7-6
J gene: TRBJ1-5
clone size: many
CDR3 DNA: TGTGCCAGCAGCTCAAGGCCCAGGCAGCCCCAGCATTTT
CDR3 protein: CASSSRPRQPQHF

D gene: TRBD2
V gene: TRBV5-1
J gene: TRBJ2-7
clone size: -
CDR3 DNA: TGCGCCAGCAGCTGGTCGGGGGGATACGAGCAGTACTTC
CDR3 protein: CASSWSGGYEQYF

D gene: -
V gene: TRBV7-3
J gene: TRBJ2-1
clone size: many
CDR3 DNA: TGTGCCAGCAGCTTAGAGGGCACGAGCTCCTACAATGAGCAGTTCTTC
CDR3 protein: CASSLEGTSSYNEQFF

D gene: TRBD1
V gene: TRBV5-1
J gene: TRBJ2-1
clone size: -
CDR3 DNA: TGCGCCAGCAGCGTTGGACAGGGGAATGAGCAGTTCTTC
CDR3 protein: CASSVGQGNEQFF

D gene: -
V gene: TRBV27
J gene: TRBJ2-1
clone size: many
CDR3 DNA: TGTGCCAGCAGTTTATGGGGGGAGAACAGATACAATGAGCAGTTCTTC
CDR3 protein: CASSLWGENRYNEQFF

D gene: TRBD1
V gene: TRBV7-9
J gene: TRBJ2-6
clone size: many
CDR3 DNA: TGTGCCAGCAGCCCCAGGGGGCAAGGGGCCAACGTCCTGACTTTC
CDR3 protein: CASSPRGQGANVLTF

D gene: -
V gene: TRBV20-1
J gene: TRBJ1-5
clone size: few
CDR3 DNA: TGCAGTGCTAGACAGGGGTTTAATCAGCCCCAGCATTTT
CDR3 protein: CSARQGFNQPQHF

D gene: TRBD2
V gene: TRBV2
J gene: TRBJ2-5
clone size: -
CDR3 DNA: TGTGCCAGCTGGGCGGGGGGCCCAGAGACCCAGTACTTC
CDR3 protein: CASWAGGPETQYF

D gene: TRBD2
V gene: TRBV20-1
J gene: TRBJ2-1
clone size: few
CDR3 DNA: TGCAGTGCCGGTCGATCTAGCGGGAGTGGGGATGAGCAGTTCTTC
CDR3 protein: CSAGRSSGSGDEQFF

D gene: TRBD2
V gene: TRBV7-2
J gene: TRBJ2-7
clone size: many
CDR3 DNA: TGTGCCAGCAGCTTAGCCGGGGGGGGCACCTACGAGCAGTACTTC
CDR3 protein: CASSLAGGGTYEQYF

D gene: -
V gene: TRBV6-1
J gene: TRBJ2-2
clone size: -
CDR3 DNA: TGTGCCAGCGGACCGCGGTCACAGGGTTCCACCGGGGAGCTGTTTTTT
CDR3 protein: CASGPRSQGSTGELFF

D gene: -
V gene: TRBV3-1
J gene: TRBJ2-3
clone size: many
CDR3 DNA: TGTGCCAGCAGCCGATACACAGATACGCAGTATTTT
CDR3 protein: CASSRYTDTQYF

D gene: -
V gene: TRBV7-2
J gene: TRBJ2-5
clone size: few
CDR3 DNA: TGTGCCAGCAGCTTAGGGAGAGGGGGGAAGACCCAGTACTTC
CDR3 protein: CASSLGRGGKTQYF

D gene: TRBD2
V gene: TRBV7-9
J gene: TRBJ2-3
clone size: -
CDR3 DNA: TGTGCCAGCAGTTTAGCGGGGGAAGATACGCAGTATTTT
CDR3 protein: CASSLAGEDTQYF

D gene: -
V gene: TRBV7-2
J gene: TRBJ2-5
clone size: -
CDR3 DNA: TGTGCCAGCAGGGACCTCGGAGAGACCCAGTACTTC
CDR3 protein: CASRDLGETQYF

D gene: TRBD1
V gene: TRBV30
J gene: TRBJ2-7
clone size: -
CDR3 DNA: TGTGCCTGGAGGGTTACAGGGGGCTCCCTCTACGAGCAGTACTTC
CDR3 protein: CAWRVTGGSLYEQYF

D gene: -
V gene: TRBV19
J gene: TRBJ2-1
clone size: many
CDR3 DNA: TGTGCCAGTAGTAAGGGTGGGGGCGGCCACAATGAGCAGTTCTTC
CDR3 protein: CASSKGGGGHNEQFF

D gene: -
V gene: TRBV5-1
J gene: TRBJ2-1
clone size: many
CDR3 DNA: TGCGCCAGCAGGGTCGGTTATAGGGGCTCCTACAATGAGCAGTTCTTC
CDR3 protein: CASRVGYRGSYNEQFF

D gene: TRBD1
V gene: TRBV19
J gene: TRBJ2-1
clone size: many
CDR3 DNA: TGTGCCAGTAGTATAGGAGGGACAGGCGTTAGCTCCTACAATGAGCAGTTCTTC
CDR3 protein: CASSIGGTGVSSYNEQFF

D gene: -
V gene: TRBV7-6
J gene: TRBJ2-2
clone size: many
CDR3 DNA: TGTGCCAGCAGCCCGGTTGCGGTCGCCGGGGAGCTGTTTTTT
CDR3 protein: CASSPVAVAGELFF

D gene: TRBD2
V gene: TRBV20-1
J gene: TRBJ2-5
clone size: -
CDR3 DNA: TGCAGTGCTAGAGACTATACTAGCGGTCAAGAGACCCAGTACTTC
CDR3 protein: CSARDYTSGQETQYF

D gene: -
V gene: TRBV29-1
J gene: TRBJ2-2
clone size: many
CDR3 DNA: TGCAGCGCGCGAAGCACCGGGGAGCTGTTTTTT
CDR3 protein: CSARSTGELFF

D gene: -
V gene: TRBV29-1
J gene: TRBJ1-4
clone size: -
CDR3 DNA: TGCAGCGCTTCCGGGACGTTTAATGAAAAACTGTTTTTT
CDR3 protein: CSASGTFNEKLFF

D gene: -
V gene: TRBV12-3/TRBV12-4
J gene: TRBJ2-2
clone size: many
CDR3 DNA: TGTGCCAGCTCCCAGGGCGCGGCCACCGGGGAGCTGTTTTTT
CDR3 protein: CASSQGAATGELFF

D gene: -
V gene: TRBV14
J gene: TRBJ2-4
clone size: many
CDR3 DNA: TGTGCCAGCAGCCAAGCCGGAGGGAACGGAAACATTCAGTACTTC
CDR3 protein: CASSQAGGNGNIQYF

D gene: -
V gene: TRBV4-2
J gene: TRBJ2-7
clone size: few
CDR3 DNA: TGTGCCAGCAGCCCGAGCCCCGGAGGGACCTACGAGCAGTACTTC
CDR3 protein: CASSPSPGGTYEQYF

D gene: TRBD2
V gene: TRBV2
J gene: TRBJ2-3
clone size: -
CDR3 DNA: TGTGCCAGCAGTGAGGGACTAGCGGGGGGGCCCGATACGCAGTATTTT
CDR3 protein: CASSEGLAGGPDTQYF

D gene: -
V gene: TRBV18
J gene: TRBJ2-7
clone size: few
CDR3 DNA: TGTGCCAGCTCGCCGGCCCAGGCAGGTTATCTCTACGAGCAGTACTTC
CDR3 protein: CASSPAQAGYLYEQYF

D gene: -
V gene: TRBV29-1
J gene: TRBJ2-1
clone size: many
CDR3 DNA: TGCAGCGTTGAAGATCGGGAGCCCGCGGGGAATGAGCAGTTCTTC
CDR3 protein: CSVEDREPAGNEQFF

D gene: -
V gene: TRBV7-9
J gene: TRBJ2-3
clone size: many
CDR3 DNA: TGTGCCAGCAGCGGGGGGACAGCCTCTAGCACAGATACGCAGTATTTT
CDR3 protein: CASSGGTASSTDTQYF

D gene: -
V gene: TRBV4-2
J gene: TRBJ2-2
clone size: many
CDR3 DNA: TGTGCCAGCAGCCAACCGGACCTAACTGGGGGCACCGGGGAGCTGTTTTTT
CDR3 protein: CASSQPDLTGGTGELFF

D gene: TRBD2
V gene: TRBV6-6
J gene: TRBJ2-5
clone size: many
CDR3 DNA: TGTGCCAGCAGAGAGCGGGGGGGCGAAGAGACCCAGTACTTC
CDR3 protein: CASRERGGEETQYF

D gene: -
V gene: TRBV7-3
J gene: TRBJ1-5
clone size: many
CDR3 DNA: TGTGCCAGCAGCTTACCGGGTATGCAGCCCCAGCATTTT
CDR3 protein: CASSLPGMQPQHF

D gene: TRBD2
V gene: TRBV4-2
J gene: TRBJ2-3
clone size: few
CDR3 DNA: TGTGCCAGTAGCGGGGATGGAGATACGCAGTATTTT
CDR3 protein: CASSGDGDTQYF

D gene: TRBD1
V gene: TRBV7-6
J gene: TRBJ1-2
clone size: many
CDR3 DNA: TGTGCCAGCAGCCCAGCCGGACAGGGGGGATATGGCTACACCTTC
CDR3 protein: CASSPAGQGGYGYTF

D gene: -
V gene: TRBV7-9
J gene: TRBJ1-5
clone size: many
CDR3 DNA: TGTGCCAGCAGCTTACGGGGCAATCAGCCCCAGCATTTT
CDR3 protein: CASSLRGNQPQHF

D gene: -
V gene: TRBV6-5
J gene: TRBJ2-7
clone size: few
CDR3 DNA: TGTGCCAGCAGTACTGACCGGGACGGCATAAGGAGGGGGAGGTATCAGTACTTC
CDR3 protein: CASSTDRDGIRRGRYQYF